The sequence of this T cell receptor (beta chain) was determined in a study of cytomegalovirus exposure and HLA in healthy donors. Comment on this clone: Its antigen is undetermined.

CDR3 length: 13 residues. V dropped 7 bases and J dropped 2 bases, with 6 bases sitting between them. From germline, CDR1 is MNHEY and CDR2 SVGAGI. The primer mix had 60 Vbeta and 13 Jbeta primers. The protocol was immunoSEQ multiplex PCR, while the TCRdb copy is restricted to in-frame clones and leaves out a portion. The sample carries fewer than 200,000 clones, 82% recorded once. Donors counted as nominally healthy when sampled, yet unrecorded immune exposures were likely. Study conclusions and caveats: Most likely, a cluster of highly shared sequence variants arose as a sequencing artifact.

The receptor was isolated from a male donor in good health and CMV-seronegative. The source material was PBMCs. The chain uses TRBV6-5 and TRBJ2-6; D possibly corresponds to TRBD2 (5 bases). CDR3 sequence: CASTRAGANVLTF. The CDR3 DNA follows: TGTGCCAGCACGAGGGCTGGGGCCAACGTCCTGACTTTC.